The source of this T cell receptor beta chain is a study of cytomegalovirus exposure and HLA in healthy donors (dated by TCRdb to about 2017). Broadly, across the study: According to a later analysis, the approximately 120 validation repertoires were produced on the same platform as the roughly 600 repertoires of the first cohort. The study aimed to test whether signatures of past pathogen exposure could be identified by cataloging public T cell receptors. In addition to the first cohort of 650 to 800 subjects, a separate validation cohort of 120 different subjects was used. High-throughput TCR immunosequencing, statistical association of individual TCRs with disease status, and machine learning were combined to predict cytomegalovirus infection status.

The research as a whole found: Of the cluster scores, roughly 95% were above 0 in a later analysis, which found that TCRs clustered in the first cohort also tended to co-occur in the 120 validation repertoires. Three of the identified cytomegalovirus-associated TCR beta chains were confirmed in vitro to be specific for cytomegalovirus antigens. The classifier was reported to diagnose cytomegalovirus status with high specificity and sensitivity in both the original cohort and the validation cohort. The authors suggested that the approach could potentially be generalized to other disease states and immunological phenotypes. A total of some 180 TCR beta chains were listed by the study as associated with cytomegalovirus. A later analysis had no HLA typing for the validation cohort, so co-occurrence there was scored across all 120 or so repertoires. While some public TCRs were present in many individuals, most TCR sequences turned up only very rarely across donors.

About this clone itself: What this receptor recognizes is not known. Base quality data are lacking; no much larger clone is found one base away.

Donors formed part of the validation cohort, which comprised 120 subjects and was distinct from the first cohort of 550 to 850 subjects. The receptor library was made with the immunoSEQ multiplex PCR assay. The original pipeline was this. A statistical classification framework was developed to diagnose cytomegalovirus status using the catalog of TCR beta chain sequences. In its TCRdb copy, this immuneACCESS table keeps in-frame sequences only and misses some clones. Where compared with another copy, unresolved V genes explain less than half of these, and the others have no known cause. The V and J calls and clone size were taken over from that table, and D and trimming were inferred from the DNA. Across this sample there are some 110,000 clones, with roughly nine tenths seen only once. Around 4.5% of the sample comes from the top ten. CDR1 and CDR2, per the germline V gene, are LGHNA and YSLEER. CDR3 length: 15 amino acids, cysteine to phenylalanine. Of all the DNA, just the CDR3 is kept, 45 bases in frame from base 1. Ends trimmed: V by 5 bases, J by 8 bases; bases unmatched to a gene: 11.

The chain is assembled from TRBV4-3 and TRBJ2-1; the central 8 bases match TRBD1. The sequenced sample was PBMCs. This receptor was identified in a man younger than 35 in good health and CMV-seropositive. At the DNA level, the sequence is TGCGCCAGCAGCGCAGACAGGGGTCGGCGCGATGAGCAGTTCTTC. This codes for CASSADRGRRDEQFF.